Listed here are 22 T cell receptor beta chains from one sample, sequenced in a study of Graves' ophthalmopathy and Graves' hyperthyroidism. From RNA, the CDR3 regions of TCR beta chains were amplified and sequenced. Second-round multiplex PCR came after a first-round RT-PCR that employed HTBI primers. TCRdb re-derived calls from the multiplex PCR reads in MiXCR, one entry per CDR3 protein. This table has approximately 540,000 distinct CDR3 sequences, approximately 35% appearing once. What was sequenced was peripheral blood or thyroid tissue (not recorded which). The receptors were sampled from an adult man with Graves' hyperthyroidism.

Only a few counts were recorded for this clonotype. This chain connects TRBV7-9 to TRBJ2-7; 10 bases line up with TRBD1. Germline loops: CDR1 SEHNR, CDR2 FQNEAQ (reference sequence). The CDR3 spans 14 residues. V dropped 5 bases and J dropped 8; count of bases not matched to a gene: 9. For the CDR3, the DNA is TGTGCCAGCAGCCGCAACCGGGACAGGGGCCAGCAGTACTTC. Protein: CASSRNRDRGQQYF.

The CDR3 bases are TGTGCCAGCAGTTCCAGGGTTCAGGGTTTTGGGGCCTTCAACTCTGGAAACACCATATATTTT. Protein sequence: CASSSRVQGFGAFNSGNTIYF. This chain connects TRBV12-3 or TRBV12-4 to TRBJ1-3, with a possible D match to TRBD1 (5 bases). CDR3 length: 21 amino acids. V dropped 4 bases and J dropped 0 bases, with 28 bases sitting between them.

CDR3 region: CASSVGFASSYNEQFF. The CDR3 DNA sequence: TGTGCCAGCAGCGTAGGTTTCGCTAGCTCCTACAATGAGCAGTTCTTC. The rearrangement links TRBV7-9 to TRBJ2-5, with unresolved D. The DNA end lines up better with TRBJ2-1; the J call may be wrong. Germline V gives CDR1 SEHNR, CDR2 FQNEAQ (reference sequence). CDR3 length: 16 residues.

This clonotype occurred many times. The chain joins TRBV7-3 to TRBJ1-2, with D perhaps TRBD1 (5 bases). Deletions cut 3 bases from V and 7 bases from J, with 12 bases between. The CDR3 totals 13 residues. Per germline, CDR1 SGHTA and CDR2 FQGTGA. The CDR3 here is CASSFEGDRGYTF. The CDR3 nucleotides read TGTGCCAGCAGCTTCGAAGGGGATCGTGGCTACACCTTC.

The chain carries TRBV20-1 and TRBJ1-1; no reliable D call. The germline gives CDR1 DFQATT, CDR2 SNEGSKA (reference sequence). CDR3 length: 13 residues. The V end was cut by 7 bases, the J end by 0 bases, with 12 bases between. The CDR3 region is CSVRFAMNTEAFF. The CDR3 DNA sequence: TGCAGTGTTAGGTTTGCCATGAACACTGAAGCTTTCTTT.

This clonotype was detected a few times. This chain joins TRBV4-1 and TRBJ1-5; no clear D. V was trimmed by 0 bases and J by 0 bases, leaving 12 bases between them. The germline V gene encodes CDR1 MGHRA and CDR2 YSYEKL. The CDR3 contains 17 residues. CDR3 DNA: TGCGCCAGCAGCCAAGAAGGCCGGGCCTATAGCAATCAGCCCCAGCATTTT. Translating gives CASSQEGRAYSNQPQHF.

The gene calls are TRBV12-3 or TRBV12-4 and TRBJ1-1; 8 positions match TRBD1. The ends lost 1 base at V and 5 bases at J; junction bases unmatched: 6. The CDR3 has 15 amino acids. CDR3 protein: CASSLVGQVRTEAFF. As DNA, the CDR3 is TGTGCCAGCAGTTTAGTGGGACAGGTTCGGACTGAAGCTTTCTTT.

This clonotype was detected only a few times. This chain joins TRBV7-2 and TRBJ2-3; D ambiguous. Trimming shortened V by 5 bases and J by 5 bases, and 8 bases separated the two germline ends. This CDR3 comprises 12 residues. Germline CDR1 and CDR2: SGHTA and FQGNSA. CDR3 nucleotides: TGTGCCAGCAGCCCGTGGGAAGATACGCAGTATTTT. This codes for CASSPWEDTQYF. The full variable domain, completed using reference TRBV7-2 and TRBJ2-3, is GAGVSQSPSNKVTEKGKDVELRCDPISGHTALYWYRQSLGQGLEFLIYFQGNSAPDKSGLPSDRFSAERTGGSVSTLTIQRTQQEDSAVYLCASSPWEDTQYFGPGTRLTVL.

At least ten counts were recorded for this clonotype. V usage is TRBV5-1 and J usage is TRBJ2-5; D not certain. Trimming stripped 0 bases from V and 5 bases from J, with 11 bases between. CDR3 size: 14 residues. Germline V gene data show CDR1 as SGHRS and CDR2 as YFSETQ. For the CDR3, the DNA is TGCGCCAGCAGCTTGGAAGGCTTCGGGGAGACCCAGTACTTC. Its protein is CASSLEGFGETQYF.

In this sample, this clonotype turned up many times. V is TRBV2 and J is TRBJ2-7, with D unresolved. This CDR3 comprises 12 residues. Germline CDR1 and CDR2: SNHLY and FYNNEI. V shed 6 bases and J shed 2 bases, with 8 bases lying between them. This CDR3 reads CASREQPYEQYF. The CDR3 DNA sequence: TGTGCCAGCAGGGAGCAACCCTACGAGCAGTACTTC.

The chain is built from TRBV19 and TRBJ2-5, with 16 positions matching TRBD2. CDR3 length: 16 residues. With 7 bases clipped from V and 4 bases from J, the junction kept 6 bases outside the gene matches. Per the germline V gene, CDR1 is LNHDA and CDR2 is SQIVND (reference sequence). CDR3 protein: CASTRGTSGRGETQYF. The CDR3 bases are TGTGCCAGTACGAGAGGGACTAGCGGGAGGGGAGAGACCCAGTACTTC.

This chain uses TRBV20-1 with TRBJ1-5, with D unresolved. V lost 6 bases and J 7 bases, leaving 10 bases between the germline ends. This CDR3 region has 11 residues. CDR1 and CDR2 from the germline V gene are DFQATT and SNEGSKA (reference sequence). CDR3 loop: CSASGEQPQHF. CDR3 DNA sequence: TGCAGTGCCAGCGGCGAGCAGCCCCAGCATTTT.

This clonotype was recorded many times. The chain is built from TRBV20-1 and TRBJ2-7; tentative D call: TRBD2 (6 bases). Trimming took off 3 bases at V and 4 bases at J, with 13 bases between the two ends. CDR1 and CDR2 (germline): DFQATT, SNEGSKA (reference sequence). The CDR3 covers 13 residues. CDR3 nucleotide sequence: TGCAGTGCTAGGTCGGGGAGGAGTTACGAGCAGTACTTC. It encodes CSARSGRSYEQYF.

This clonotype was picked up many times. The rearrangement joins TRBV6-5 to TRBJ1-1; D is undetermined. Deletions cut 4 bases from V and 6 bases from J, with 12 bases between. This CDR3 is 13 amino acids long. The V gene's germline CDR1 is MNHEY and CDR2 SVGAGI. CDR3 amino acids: CASSLADLAEAFF. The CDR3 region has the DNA TGTGCCAGCAGTTTGGCGGATTTGGCTGAAGCTTTCTTT.

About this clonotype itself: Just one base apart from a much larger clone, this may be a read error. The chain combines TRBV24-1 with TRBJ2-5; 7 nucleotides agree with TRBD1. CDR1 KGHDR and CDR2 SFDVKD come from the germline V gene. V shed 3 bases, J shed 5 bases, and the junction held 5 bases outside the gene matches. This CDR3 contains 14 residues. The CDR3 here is CATSDPTGWETQYF. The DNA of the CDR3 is TGTGCCACCAGTGATCCGACAGGGTGGGAGACCCAGTACTTC.

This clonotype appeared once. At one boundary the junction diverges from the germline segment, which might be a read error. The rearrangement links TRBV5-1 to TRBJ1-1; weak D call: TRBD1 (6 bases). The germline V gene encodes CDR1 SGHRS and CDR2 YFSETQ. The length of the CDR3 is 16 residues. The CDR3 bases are TGCGCCAGCAGGCGGCATACAGGGTCTATGAACACTGAAGCTCTCTTT. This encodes CASRRHTGSMNTEALF.

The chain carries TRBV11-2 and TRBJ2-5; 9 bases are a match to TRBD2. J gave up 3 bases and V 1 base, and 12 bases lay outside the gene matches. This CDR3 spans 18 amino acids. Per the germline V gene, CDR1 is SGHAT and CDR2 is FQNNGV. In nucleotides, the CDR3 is TGTGCCAGCAGCTTAGGGGGCGGGAGGGCTAGCGCAAAAGAGACCCAGTACTTC. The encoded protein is CASSLGGGRASAKETQYF.

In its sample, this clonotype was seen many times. DNA of the CDR3: TGTGCCACCAGCAGAGCCCGGGGGGTGCGGCAGCCCCAGCATTTT. This codes for CATSRARGVRQPQHF. This chain uses TRBV15 with TRBJ1-5; D might be TRBD1 (5 bases). V lost 1 base and J lost 7, with 14 bases in between. The CDR3 covers 15 residues. CDR1 and CDR2 from the germline V gene are LNHNV and YYDKDF (reference sequence).

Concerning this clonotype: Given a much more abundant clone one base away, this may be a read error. CDR3 nucleotides: TGTGCCAGCAGTGAAGGGGGACGGTTAACCTACGAGCAGTACTTC. This translates into CASSEGGRLTYEQYF. The V gene is TRBV10-3, the J gene TRBJ2-7; D may be TRBD1 (6 bases). In germline, CDR1 is ENHRY, CDR2 SYGVKD. This CDR3 comprises 15 residues.

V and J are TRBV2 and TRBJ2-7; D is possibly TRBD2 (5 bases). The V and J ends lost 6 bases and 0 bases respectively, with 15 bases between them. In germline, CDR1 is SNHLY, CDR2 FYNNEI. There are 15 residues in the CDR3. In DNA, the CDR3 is TGTGCCAGCAGCGAGGGTCCAGCCCGCTCCTACGAGCAGTACTTC. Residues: CASSEGPARSYEQYF. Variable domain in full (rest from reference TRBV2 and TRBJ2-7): EPEVTQTPSHQVTQMGQEVILRCVPISNHLYFYWYRQILGQKVEFLVSFYNNEISEKSEIFDDQFSVERPDGSNFTLKIRSTKLEDSAMYFCASSEGPARSYEQYFGPGTRLTVT.

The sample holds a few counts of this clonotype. The CDR3 loop reads CASSLIAGGLAYEQYF. The CDR3 DNA reads as TGTGCCAGCAGCTTAATAGCGGGAGGACTCGCCTACGAGCAGTACTTC. The V gene is TRBV5-4, the J gene TRBJ2-7, with 10 bases matching TRBD2. The CDR3 loop spans 16 amino acids. V dropped 2 bases and J dropped 2; count of bases not matched to a gene: 7. Germline CDR1 reads SGHNT; CDR2 reads YYREEE (reference sequence).

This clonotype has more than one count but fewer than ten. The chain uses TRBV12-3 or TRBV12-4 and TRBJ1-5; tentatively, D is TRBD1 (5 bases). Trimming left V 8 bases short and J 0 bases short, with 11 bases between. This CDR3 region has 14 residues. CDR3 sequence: CASSRQYSNQPQHF. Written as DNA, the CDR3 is TGTGCCAGCTCCCGACAGTATAGCAATCAGCCCCAGCATTTT.